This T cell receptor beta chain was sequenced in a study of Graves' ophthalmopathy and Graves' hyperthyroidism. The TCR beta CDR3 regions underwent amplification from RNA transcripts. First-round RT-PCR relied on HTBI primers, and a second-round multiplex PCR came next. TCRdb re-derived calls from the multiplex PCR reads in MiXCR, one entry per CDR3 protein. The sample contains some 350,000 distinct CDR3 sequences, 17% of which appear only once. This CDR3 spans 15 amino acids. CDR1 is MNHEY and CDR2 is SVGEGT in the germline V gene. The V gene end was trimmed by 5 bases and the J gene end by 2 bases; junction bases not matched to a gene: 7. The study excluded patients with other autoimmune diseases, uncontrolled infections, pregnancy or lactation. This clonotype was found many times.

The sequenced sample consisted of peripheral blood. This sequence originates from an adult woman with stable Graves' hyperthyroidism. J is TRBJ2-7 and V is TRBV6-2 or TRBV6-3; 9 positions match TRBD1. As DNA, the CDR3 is TGTGCCAGCAGTGAGGGGACAGGGAGAACCTACGAGCAGTACTTC. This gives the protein CASSEGTGRTYEQYF.